This T cell receptor (beta chain) came from a study of shared clonotypes between healthy human individuals. The method was immunoSEQ multiplex PCR; TCRdb's version includes in-frame clones alone and lacks a portion of them. This sample carries 2 million to 2.5 million clones, approximately 93% of them seen once, and the ten largest clones take 0.39%. The V and J ends lost 3 bases and 2 bases, in that order; junction bases with no gene match: 11. Looked up from germline, CDR1 is KGHSH and CDR2 is LQKENI. This CDR3 region has 17 residues. The chain joins TRBV18 to TRBJ2-3; 7 bases map to TRBD2. The sequenced sample was naive CD4+ T cells from PBMCs. Subset: CD45RA+ positively selected. The source is a man aged 18 to 29 in good health. Some clones in this sample may be carry-over from other donors' samples. The CDR3 DNA follows: TGTGCCAGCTCACCTTGGGAGGGAGGCCCCCCCACAGATACGCAGTATTTT. It encodes CASSPWEGGPPTDTQYF.